The clone carrying this TCR beta chain was seen more than once but under ten times. Its antigen is unidentified. The data derive from a study of T-cell reconstitution after alpha-beta-depleted transplantation in children. Unique molecular identifiers featured in how the TCRbeta library was prepared. TCRdb reprocessed the PCR reads via MiXCR and lists one record per CDR3 protein. This sample has around 440,000 distinct CDR3 sequences, with 10% to 13% found just once. Whole-study findings and limits: Surviving recipient cells, namely T cells and thymic progenitors, were the source of high day-60 TCRbeta diversity in some patients. At one year after transplant, newly produced T cells mostly accounted for T-cell counts and diversity. Alpha-beta T cells present about two months after transplant were reported to originate from several hundred expanded graft clones.

The CDR3 runs to 17 residues. CDR1 and CDR2 (germline): SGHRS, YFSETQ. The junction had 8 bases not matched to a gene; V was cut back by 0 bases and J by 6 bases. The receptor was isolated from a child aged 2 to 10 with inherited bone marrow failure, due to receive a stem cell transplant. V gene TRBV5-1 combines with J gene TRBJ2-1, with 11 bases that match TRBD1. The starting material was PBMCs, obtained before TCRalphabeta/CD19-depleted stem cell transplant. CDR3 coding DNA: TGCGCCAGCAGCTTGGCCGAAAGGGGACAGGGGGGCAATGAGCAGTTCTTC. It encodes CASSLAERGQGGNEQFF.